This record concerns one T cell receptor beta chain sequence. Its cognate antigen is unknown. Germline and junction disagree at one end, which may indicate a read error. As for the donors, each was a healthy bone marrow donor. The data are from a study of cytomegalovirus exposure and HLA in healthy donors. PCR involved 60 Vbeta and 13 Jbeta primers. Source study methods: An analysis that came later counted some 85 million unique TCR beta chains, about 10 million shared. Method: immunoSEQ multiplex PCR; TCRdb's copy keeps in-frame clones and lacks some. That table furnishes V, J and clone size, whereas the DNA furnished D and trimming. Here the sample spans 150,000 to 200,000 clones, around three quarters being singletons. Study-wide points: The authors listed around 150 TCR beta chains as cytomegalovirus-associated. One cluster of highly shared sequence variants probably arose as a sequencing artifact.

The CDR3 has 15 amino acids. Germline values: CDR1 SGHRS, CDR2 YFSETQ. Sequencing input: PBMCs. The chain joins TRBV5-1 to TRBJ2-3; 14 nucleotides match TRBD2. The clonotype was recovered from a woman in her 30s in good health and CMV-seropositive. CDR3 in DNA: TGCGCCAGCAGTTTGGGACTAGCGGGAGTAAACACGCAGTATTTT. Amino acids: CASSLGLAGVNTQYF.